This record looks at one T cell receptor (beta chain) sequence and its context. The assay was immunoSEQ multiplex PCR, and TCRdb's table has in-frame clones only and misses some. Counted here are over 65,000 clones, approximately 91% occurring once; the ten biggest clones make up 9.5% to 10%. This specimen belongs to a study of control samples from healthy donors and cancer patients. The germline V gene encodes CDR1 KGHDR and CDR2 SFDVKD. The CDR3 sequence is 14 residues long. With 4 bases removed from V and 0 bases from J, the gap between germline ends came to 8 bases. This receptor was taken from a woman aged 45-65 years with colorectal cancer. The sequencing sample was made of PBMCs. The chain recombines TRBV24-1 with TRBJ1-2; the D is unclear. CDR3 protein: CATSDPTTNYGYTF. Written as DNA, the CDR3 is TGTGCCACCAGTGACCCGACTACTAACTATGGCTACACCTTC.